Below are 20 T cell receptor beta chains sequenced from a single sample in a study of T cell repertoires in cytomegalovirus infection. Their antigens are not known. One entry per CDR3 protein, called by TCRdb with MiXCR from the reads. The sample comprises 55,000 to 85,000 distinct CDR3 sequences, around 20% of which are singletons, and approximately 68% rests with the top ten. Source: CD8+ T cells from cultured PBMCs, taken from culture after CMV antigen stimulation. The receptors originated from a human donor in good health (CMV status not recorded). Some clones in this sample may be carry-over from other donors' samples.

There are a few counts of this clonotype. This chain connects TRBV6-5 to TRBJ1-1; D is unresolved. The ends were cut back, 2 bases at V and 2 bases at J, with 9 bases in the middle. The germline CDR1 and CDR2 sequences are MNHEY and SVGAGI. The CDR3 has 14 residues. This chain's CDR3 is CASSYADENTEAFF. CDR3 nucleotide sequence: TGTGCCAGCAGTTACGCAGACGAAAACACTGAAGCTTTCTTT.

In its sample, this clonotype was seen a few times. This chain connects TRBV7-9 to TRBJ2-7, with D unresolved. From germline, CDR1 is SEHNR and CDR2 FQNEAQ (reference sequence). The CDR3 has 13 residues. The V end lost 3 bases, the J end lost 2 bases, and 8 bases lay between the germline ends. The CDR3 here is CASSFYSPYEQYF. As DNA, the CDR3 is TGTGCCAGCAGCTTTTACAGCCCCTACGAGCAGTACTTC.

CDR3: CASSYTSGGYEQYF. CDR3 DNA: TGTGCCAGCAGCTATACTAGCGGGGGCTACGAGCAGTACTTC. This chain links TRBV7-2 with TRBJ2-7; 11 bases map to TRBD2. The V segment lost 4 bases and the J segment 3 bases; nucleotides outside the gene matches: 2. The germline V gene encodes CDR1 SGHTA and CDR2 FQGNSA. The CDR3 extends over 14 amino acids.

This clonotype was observed at least ten times. The rearrangement joins TRBV2 to TRBJ1-2; no firm D call. Germline V gene data show CDR1 as SNHLY and CDR2 as FYNNEI. V was shortened by 6 bases and J by 2 bases, with 4 bases between the two germline ends. The CDR3 is made up of 11 amino acids. The CDR3: CASRSNYGYTF. In DNA, the CDR3 is TGTGCCAGCAGGTCCAACTATGGCTACACCTTC.

The V call is TRBV20-1, the J call TRBJ1-5; 7 bases map to TRBD1. Germline V gives CDR1 DFQATT, CDR2 SNEGSKA (reference sequence). The CDR3 runs 14 residues. With V trimmed by 5 bases and J by 1 base, 5 bases remained unmatched. The DNA of the CDR3 is TGCAGTGCTCAAGAGGGGGCAAGCAATCAGCCCCAGCATTTT. This encodes CSAQEGASNQPQHF.

The chain is built from TRBV12-3 or TRBV12-4 and TRBJ2-3; 9 nucleotides line up with TRBD2. After removal of 5 bases from V and 0 bases from J, the junction contained 3 bases not matched to a gene. The CDR3 sequence is 15 residues long. CDR3 in amino acids: CASSAGLASTDTQYF. CDR3 DNA sequence: TGTGCCAGCAGTGCCGGACTAGCGAGCACAGATACGCAGTATTTT.

This clonotype was counted a single time. This sequence joins TRBV12-3 or TRBV12-4 and TRBJ1-6; a weak D match, TRBD1 (5 bases). The V end was cut by 5 bases, the J end by 0 bases, with 17 bases between. There are 18 residues in the CDR3. CDR3 nucleotide sequence: TGTGCCAGCAGTCCCCGGGACCCAAGGAGCTCCTATAATTCACCCCTCCACTTT. It is translated as CASSPRDPRSSYNSPLHF.

In DNA form, the CDR3 reads TGTGCCAGCAGCCCCGGACTATTCACAGATACGCAGTATTTT. Translating it yields CASSPGLFTDTQYF. The J gene is TRBJ2-3, the V gene TRBV11-2, with D possibly TRBD2 on 6 matching bases. Between the trimmed V and J ends, which lost 5 bases and 2 bases, there was a span of 11 bases. This CDR3 region has 14 residues. Germline V gives CDR1 SGHAT, CDR2 FQNNGV.

This clonotype was picked up a small number of times. The chain uses TRBV10-3 and TRBJ2-7, with D perhaps matching TRBD1 (6 bases). CDR1 and CDR2 from the germline V gene are ENHRY and SYGVKD. This CDR3 region has 12 residues. V shed 11 bases and J shed 1 base, with 12 bases lying between them. CDR3 DNA: TGTGCCTCTTGGGACATTTCCTACGAGCAGTACTTC. This sequence encodes CASWDISYEQYF.

This clonotype occurred a few times. The CDR3 sequence is CASSLSTGNTIYF. DNA for the CDR3: TGTGCCAGCAGTTTATCTACGGGAAACACCATATATTTT. The chain is built from TRBV27 and TRBJ1-3; unclear D gene. Germline V CDR1 and CDR2: MNHEY, SMNVEV (reference sequence). The CDR3 is made up of 13 amino acids. V gave up 0 bases and J gave up 4 bases, with 4 bases separating them.

The chain recombines TRBV7-8 with TRBJ2-7; D is ambiguous. Germline V gives CDR1 SGHVS, CDR2 FQNEAQ. The CDR3 loop spans 12 amino acids. V dropped 5 bases and J dropped 0 bases, with 5 bases sitting between them. The CDR3 DNA reads as TGTGCCAGCAGCGCCGGCTCCTACGAGCAGTACTTC. It codes for CASSAGSYEQYF. Using reference TRBV7-8 and TRBJ2-7 for the parts outside the CDR3, the full variable domain is GAGVSQSPRYKVAKRGQDVALRCDPISGHVSLFWYQQALGQGPEFLTYFQNEAQLDKSGLPSDRFFAERPEGSVSTLKIQRTQQEDSAVYLCASSAGSYEQYFGPGTRLTVT.

The CDR3 spells CASRDRVNTGELFF. CDR3 nucleotides: TGTGCCAGCCGGGACAGGGTGAACACCGGGGAGCTGTTTTTT. This rearrangement joins TRBV7-8 to TRBJ2-2; 9 bases line up with TRBD1. This CDR3 spans 14 amino acids. Germline V gives CDR1 SGHVS, CDR2 FQNEAQ. V lost 8 bases, J lost 1 base, and 2 bases stayed unmatched.

The genes are TRBV28 and TRBJ1-1; 8 nucleotides align to TRBD1. With 3 bases clipped from V and 4 bases from J, the junction kept 22 bases outside the gene matches. The germline CDR1 and CDR2 sequences are MDHEN and SYDVKM. The CDR3 spans 20 residues. Here the CDR3 DNA reads TGTGCCAGCAGTTTCGTAACTGGAATACGAACGGACAGGGTGTTCACTGAAGCTTTCTTT. Translating gives CASSFVTGIRTDRVFTEAFF.

The chain combines TRBV15 with TRBJ1-1; TRBD1 matches 7 bases. There are 15 residues in the CDR3. From germline, CDR1 is LNHNV and CDR2 YYDKDF (reference sequence). J was trimmed by 0 bases and V by 3 bases; bases with no gene match: 4. In DNA form, the CDR3 reads TGTGCCACCAGCAGCCGGGACAGCCTGAACACTGAAGCTTTCTTT. Its translation: CATSSRDSLNTEAFF.

This clonotype was counted between two and nine times. The genes are TRBV30 and TRBJ1-2; D remains ambiguous. The length of the CDR3 is 12 residues. Germline V gene lookup returns CDR1 GTSNPN and CDR2 SVGIG (reference sequence). The V end lost 3 bases, the J end lost 5 bases, and 10 bases lay between the germline ends. DNA for the CDR3: TGTGCCTGGAGGCAAGGGCTATATGGCTACACCTTC. Its translation: CAWRQGLYGYTF.

This CDR3 is CASSLPGQGNVWGYTF. CDR3 coding DNA: TGTGCCAGCAGCTTACCCGGACAGGGCAACGTTTGGGGCTACACCTTC. The rearrangement links TRBV5-5 to TRBJ1-2; 8 nucleotides line up with TRBD1. CDR1 and CDR2 (germline): SGHKS, YYEKEE (reference sequence). The CDR3 length is 16 residues. V lost 2 bases and J lost 8; bases outside the gene matches: 14.

This clonotype was seen a handful of times. The chain has TRBV7-6 and TRBJ2-1; D possibly corresponds to TRBD1 (6 bases). This CDR3 region has 17 residues. V was trimmed by 2 bases and J by 0 bases, leaving 14 bases between them. Germline V CDR1 and CDR2: SGHVS, FNYEAQ. CDR3 loop: CASSLIDTGSSYNEQFF. The CDR3 DNA follows: TGTGCCAGCAGCTTAATTGACACAGGGAGCTCCTACAATGAGCAGTTCTTC.

This clonotype was detected a few times. The genes are TRBV7-2 and TRBJ2-7, with a weak D call TRBD2 (5 bases). From germline, CDR1 is SGHTA and CDR2 FQGNSA. The ends were cut back, 4 bases at V and 0 bases at J, with 16 bases in the middle. The CDR3 runs 16 residues. The CDR3 loop reads CASSSSRGLSSYEQYF. In DNA form, the CDR3 reads TGTGCCAGCAGCTCCTCACGGGGTTTATCCTCCTACGAGCAGTACTTC.

Only a few counts were recorded for this clonotype. This chain uses TRBV7-8 with TRBJ2-7; tentatively, D is TRBD1 or TRBD2 (6 bases each). Germline-derived CDR1 and CDR2 are SGHVS and FQNEAQ. This CDR3 comprises 14 residues. V was cut by 0 bases and J by 4 bases, with 10 bases left in between. Here the CDR3 DNA reads TGTGCCAGCAGCTTAGCGGAGGGGGGTTACGAGCAGTACTTC. It translates to CASSLAEGGYEQYF.

This clonotype was recorded a few times. This sequence joins TRBV7-9 and TRBJ2-3, with D possibly matching TRBD2 (6 bases). V shed 5 bases and J shed 1 base, with 13 bases lying between them. The CDR3 runs 15 residues. The germline V gene has CDR1 SEHNR and CDR2 FQNEAQ (reference sequence). The CDR3 here is CASSARGGGTDTQYF. CDR3 nucleotide sequence: TGTGCCAGCAGCGCGCGAGGAGGGGGCACAGATACGCAGTATTTT.